Below, 4 T cell receptor beta chains from the same sample are listed, as sequenced in a study of CD8 T cells in ankylosing spondylitis. One entry per CDR3 protein results from TCRdb running MiXCR on the 5' RACE reads. This table holds 200,000 to 300,000 distinct CDR3 sequences, roughly 25% found once. The source material was blood, either unsorted or a sorted T cell fraction (not recorded which). The receptors were sampled from a male donor with ankylosing spondylitis or in good health (not recorded which).

The rearrangement joins TRBV12-3 or TRBV12-4 to TRBJ2-6, with 9 bases lining up with TRBD1. The CDR3 spans 16 residues. The trim removed 6 bases at V and 3 bases at J, leaving 6 bases unmatched. Written as DNA, the CDR3 is TGTGCCAGCAGGCGGGGACAGGGCGTTGGGGCCAACGTCCTGACTTTC. Residues: CASRRGQGVGANVLTF.

This clonotype came up many times. The chain combines TRBV12-3 or TRBV12-4 with TRBJ2-3; 8 nucleotides line up with TRBD1. V lost 4 bases and J lost 4; bases outside the gene matches: 4. The CDR3 runs to 14 residues. This CDR3 reads CASSWTGQPDTQYF. The CDR3 nucleotides are TGTGCCAGCAGTTGGACAGGGCAACCAGATACGCAGTATTTT.

This clonotype was counted only a few times. The chain carries TRBV5-1 and TRBJ2-3; the match to TRBD1 covers 8 bases. The V segment lost 4 bases and the J segment 6 bases; nucleotides outside the gene matches: 7. Germline V lookup: CDR1 SGHRS, CDR2 YFSETQ. The CDR3 length is 14 residues. The CDR3 region is CASSPDRGSDTQYF. CDR3 DNA sequence: TGCGCCAGCAGCCCCGACAGGGGTAGTGATACGCAGTATTTT.

The chain joins TRBV6-6 to TRBJ2-5; D unclear. Germline V gives CDR1 MNHNY, CDR2 SVGAGI (reference sequence). Trimming removed 0 bases from V and 5 bases from J, with 4 bases in between. The CDR3 runs 12 residues. The CDR3, as DNA: TGTGCCAGCAGTTACTCCTTCGAGACCCAGTACTTC. This codes for CASSYSFETQYF.